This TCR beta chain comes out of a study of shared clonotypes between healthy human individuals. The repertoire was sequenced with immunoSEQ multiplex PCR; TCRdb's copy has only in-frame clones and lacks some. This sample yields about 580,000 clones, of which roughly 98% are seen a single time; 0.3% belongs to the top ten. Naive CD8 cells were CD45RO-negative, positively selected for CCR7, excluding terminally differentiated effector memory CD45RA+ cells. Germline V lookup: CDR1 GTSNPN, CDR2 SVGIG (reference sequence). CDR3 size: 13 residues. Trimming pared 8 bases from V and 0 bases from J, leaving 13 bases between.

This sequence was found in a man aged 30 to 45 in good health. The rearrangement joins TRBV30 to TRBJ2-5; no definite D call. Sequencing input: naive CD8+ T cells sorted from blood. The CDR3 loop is CAGKIQNQETQYF. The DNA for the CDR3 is TGTGCCGGAAAGATACAGAACCAAGAGACCCAGTACTTC.